Below are 10 T cell receptor beta chains sequenced from a single sample in a study of radiotherapy plus CTLA-4 blockade in lung cancer (dated by TCRdb to 2016 to 2019). Libraries came from the immunoSEQ multiplex PCR assay. TCRdb limited this immuneACCESS table to in-frame rearrangements with V and J called. A share of clones is missing; checked studies link under half to unresolved V genes, and the rest is unexplained. Counted in this sample were tens of thousands of clones; over 75% of them appeared once. The top ten clonotypes cover more than 14% of the sample. Sample: peripheral blood, taken from a patient treated with radiotherapy plus ipilimumab. Source of these receptors: a human donor with non-small cell lung cancer that progressed on radiotherapy plus ipilimumab.

The V call is TRBV18, the J call TRBJ1-2, with D possibly matching TRBD1 (6 bases). In germline, CDR1 is KGHSH, CDR2 LQKENI. The V end lost 8 bases, the J end lost 4 bases, and 11 bases lay between the germline ends. The CDR3 consists of 12 residues. The CDR3 region is CASTTGPYGYTF. The CDR3 DNA sequence: TGTGCCAGCACCACAGGGCCCTATGGCTACACCTTC.

V gene TRBV9 combines with J gene TRBJ1-2; 9 bases line up with TRBD1. This CDR3 is 14 amino acids long. Germline values: CDR1 SGDLS, CDR2 YYNGEE. The V and J ends lost 4 bases and 12 bases, in that order; junction bases with no gene match: 13. CDR3 region: CASSSDPGTGINTF. The CDR3 DNA reads as TGTGCCAGCAGCTCAGATCCGGGGACAGGGATCAACACCTTC.

This clone was recorded a few times. The CDR3 bases are TGCGCCAGCAGCACCTTGTCCTACACGGAGGAAAAACTGTTTTTT. Amino acid sequence: CASSTLSYTEEKLFF. This sequence joins TRBV5-1 and TRBJ1-4; D call uncertain. Per germline, CDR1 SGHRS and CDR2 YFSETQ. The CDR3 is 15 residues long. The V gene lost 4 bases and the J gene lost 8 bases, with 18 bases spanning the gap.

This chain links TRBV5-1 with TRBJ1-1; D is unclear. V was shortened by 3 bases and J by 1 base, with 10 bases between the two germline ends. The CDR3 is 14 residues long. Germline loops: CDR1 SGHRS, CDR2 YFSETQ. CDR3 in amino acids: CASSSSGGNTEAFF. The CDR3 DNA reads TGCGCCAGCAGCTCCTCGGGCGGGAACACTGAAGCTTTCTTT.

The chain uses TRBV29-1 and TRBJ1-2; TRBD1 might be the D (5 bases). Trimming removed 6 bases from V and 3 bases from J, with 23 bases in between. The CDR3 runs to 16 residues. Germline V gives CDR1 SQVTM, CDR2 ANQGSEA. Written as DNA, the CDR3 is TGCAGCGTCCCTTCCGGAGGGACCCGAGGGGACTATGGCTACACCTTC. Protein product: CSVPSGGTRGDYGYTF.

This rearrangement joins TRBV9 to TRBJ2-2; D uncertain. The CDR3 is 12 residues long. CDR1 SGDLS and CDR2 YYNGEE come from the germline V gene. V lost 3 bases, J lost 3 bases, and 3 bases lay in between. As DNA, the CDR3 is TGTGCCAGCAGCGCAGACACCGGGGAGCTGTTTTTT. Protein product: CASSADTGELFF.

As DNA, the CDR3 is TGTGCCAGCAGTTTGGGGGGACAGGGGCCCTACGAGCAGTACTTC. The encoded protein is CASSLGGQGPYEQYF. The chain is built from TRBV27 and TRBJ2-7; 10 positions agree with TRBD1. This CDR3 has 15 amino acids. Germline CDR1 is MNHEY and CDR2 is SMNVEV (reference sequence). V shed 3 bases and J 2 bases; nucleotides not matched to a gene: 4.

V usage is TRBV19 and J usage is TRBJ2-2; TRBD1 matches at 11 bases. The CDR3 is made up of 15 amino acids. V lost 8 bases, J lost 4 bases, and 6 bases stayed unmatched. Germline loops: CDR1 LNHDA, CDR2 SQIVND (reference sequence). CDR3 sequence (DNA): TGTGCCAGTTCCTCGGGGACAGGGGGCACCGGGGAGCTGTTTTTT. Residues: CASSSGTGGTGELFF.

This chain uses TRBV4-3 with TRBJ2-7; D possibly matches TRBD1 or TRBD2 (6 bases each). Trimming shortened V by 4 bases and J by 2 bases, and 24 bases separated the two germline ends. The CDR3 covers 18 residues. Per the germline V gene, CDR1 is LGHNA and CDR2 is YSLEER. For the CDR3, the DNA is TGCGCCAGCAGCCCGATGGAGGGGGGAGAGGGGTCAACCTACGAGCAGTACTTC. It encodes CASSPMEGGEGSTYEQYF.

The V gene is TRBV10-3, the J gene TRBJ2-1, with D uncertain. This CDR3 region has 12 residues. Germline V lookup: CDR1 ENHRY, CDR2 SYGVKD. V was pared by 6 bases and J by 7 bases, with 10 bases between. CDR3 in DNA: TGTGCCATCAGCCCTCATAGGAATGAGCAGTTCTTC. Translating it yields CAISPHRNEQFF.